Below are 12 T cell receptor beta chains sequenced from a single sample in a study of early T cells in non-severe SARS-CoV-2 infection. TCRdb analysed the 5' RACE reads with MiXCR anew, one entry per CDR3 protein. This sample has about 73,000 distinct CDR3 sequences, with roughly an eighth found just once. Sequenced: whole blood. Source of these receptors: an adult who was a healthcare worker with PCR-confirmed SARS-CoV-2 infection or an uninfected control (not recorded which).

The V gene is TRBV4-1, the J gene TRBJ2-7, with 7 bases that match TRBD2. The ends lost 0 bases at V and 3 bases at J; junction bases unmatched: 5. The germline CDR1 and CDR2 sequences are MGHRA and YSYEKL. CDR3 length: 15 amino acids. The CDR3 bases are TGCGCCAGCAGCCAAGAGGGAGGGCTTGTCTACGAGCAGTACTTC. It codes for CASSQEGGLVYEQYF.

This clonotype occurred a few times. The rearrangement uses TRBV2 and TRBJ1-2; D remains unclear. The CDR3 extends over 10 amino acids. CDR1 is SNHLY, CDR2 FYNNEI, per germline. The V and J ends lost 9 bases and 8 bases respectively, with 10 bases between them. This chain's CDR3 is CARRVEGYTF. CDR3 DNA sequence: TGTGCCAGAAGGGTGGAGGGCTACACCTTC. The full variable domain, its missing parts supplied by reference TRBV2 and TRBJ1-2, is EPEVTQTPSHQVTQMGQEVILRCVPISNHLYFYWYRQILGQKVEFLVSFYNNEISEKSEIFDDQFSVERPDGSNFTLKIRSTKLEDSAMYFCARRVEGYTFGSGTRLTVV.

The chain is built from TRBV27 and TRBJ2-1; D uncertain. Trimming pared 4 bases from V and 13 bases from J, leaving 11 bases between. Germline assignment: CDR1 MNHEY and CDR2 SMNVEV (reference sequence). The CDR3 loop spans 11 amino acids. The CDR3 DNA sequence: TGTGCCAGCAGTTACCTTGATTCCCAGTTCTTC. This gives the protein CASSYLDSQFF.

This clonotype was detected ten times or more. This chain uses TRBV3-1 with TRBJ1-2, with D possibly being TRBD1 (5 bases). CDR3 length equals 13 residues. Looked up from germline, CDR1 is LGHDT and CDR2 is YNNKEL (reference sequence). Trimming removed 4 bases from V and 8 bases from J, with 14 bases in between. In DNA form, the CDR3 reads TGTGCCAGCAGCCTGGGGCTATCCCACGGCTACACCTTC. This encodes CASSLGLSHGYTF.

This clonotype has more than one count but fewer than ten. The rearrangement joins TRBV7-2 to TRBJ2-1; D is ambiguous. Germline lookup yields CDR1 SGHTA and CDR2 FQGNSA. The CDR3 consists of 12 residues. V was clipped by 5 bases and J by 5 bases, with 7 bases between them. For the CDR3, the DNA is TGTGCCAGCAGCCCGTCCCACAATGAGCAGTTCTTC. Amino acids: CASSPSHNEQFF.

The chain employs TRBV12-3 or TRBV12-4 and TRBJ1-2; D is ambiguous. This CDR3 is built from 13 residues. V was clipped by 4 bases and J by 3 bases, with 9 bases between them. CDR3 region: CASSSGYDYGYTF. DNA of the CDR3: TGTGCCAGCAGTTCGGGTTATGACTATGGCTACACCTTC.

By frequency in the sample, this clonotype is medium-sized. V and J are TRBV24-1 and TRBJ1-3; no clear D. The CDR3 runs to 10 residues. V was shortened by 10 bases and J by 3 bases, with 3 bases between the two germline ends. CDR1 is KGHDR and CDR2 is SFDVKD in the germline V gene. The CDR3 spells CATGGNTIYF. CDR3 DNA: TGTGCCACTGGTGGAAACACCATATATTTT.

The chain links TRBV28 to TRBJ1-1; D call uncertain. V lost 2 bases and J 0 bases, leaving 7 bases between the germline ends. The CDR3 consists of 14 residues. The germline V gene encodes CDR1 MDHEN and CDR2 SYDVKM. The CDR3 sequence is CASSLGRVNTEAFF. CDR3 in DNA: TGTGCCAGCAGTTTAGGGCGGGTGAACACTGAAGCTTTCTTT.

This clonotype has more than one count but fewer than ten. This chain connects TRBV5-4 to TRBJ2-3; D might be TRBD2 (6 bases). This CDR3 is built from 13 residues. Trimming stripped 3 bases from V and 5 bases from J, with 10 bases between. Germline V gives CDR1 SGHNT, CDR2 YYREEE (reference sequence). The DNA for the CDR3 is TGTGCCAGCAGCTGGGTGGGAGGAGATACGCAGTATTTT. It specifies CASSWVGGDTQYF.

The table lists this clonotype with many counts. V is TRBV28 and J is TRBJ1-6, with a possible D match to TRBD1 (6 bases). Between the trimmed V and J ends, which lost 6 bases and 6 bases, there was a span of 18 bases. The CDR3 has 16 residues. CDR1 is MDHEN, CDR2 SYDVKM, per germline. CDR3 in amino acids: CASRPGGGVFNSPLHF. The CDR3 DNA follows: TGTGCCAGCAGGCCCGGGGGCGGTGTGTTTAATTCACCCCTCCACTTT.

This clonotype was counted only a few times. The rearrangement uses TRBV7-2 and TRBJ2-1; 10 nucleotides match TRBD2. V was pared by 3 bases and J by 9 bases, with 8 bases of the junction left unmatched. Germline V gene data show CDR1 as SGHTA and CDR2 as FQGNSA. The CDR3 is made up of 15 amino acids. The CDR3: CASSFSGGSNSEQFF. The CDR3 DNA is TGTGCCAGCAGCTTTAGCGGGGGGAGCAATAGTGAGCAGTTCTTC.

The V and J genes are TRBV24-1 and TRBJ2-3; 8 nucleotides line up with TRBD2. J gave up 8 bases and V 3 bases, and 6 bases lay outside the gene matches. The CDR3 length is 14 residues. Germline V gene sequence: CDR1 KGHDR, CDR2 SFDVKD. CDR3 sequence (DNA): TGTGCCACCAGTGATCCTGGGACTAGTGGTACGCAGTATTTT. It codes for CATSDPGTSGTQYF.